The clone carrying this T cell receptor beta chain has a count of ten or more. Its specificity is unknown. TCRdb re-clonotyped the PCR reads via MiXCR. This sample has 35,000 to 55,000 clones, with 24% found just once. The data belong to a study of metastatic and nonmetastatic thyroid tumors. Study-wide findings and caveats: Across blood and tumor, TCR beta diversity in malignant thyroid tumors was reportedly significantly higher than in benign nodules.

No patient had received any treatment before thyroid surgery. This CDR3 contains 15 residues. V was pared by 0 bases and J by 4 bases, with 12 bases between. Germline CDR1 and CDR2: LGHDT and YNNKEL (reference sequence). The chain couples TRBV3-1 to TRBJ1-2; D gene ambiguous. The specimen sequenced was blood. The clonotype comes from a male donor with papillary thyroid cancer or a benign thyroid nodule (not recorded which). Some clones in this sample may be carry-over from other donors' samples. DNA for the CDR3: TGTGCCAGCAGCCAAGACCCGTACCGGGGCTATGGCTACACCTTC. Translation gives CASSQDPYRGYGYTF.